The 22 T cell receptor beta chains given below trace back to one sample, sequenced in a study of glioma-infiltrating T cells. TCR alpha and beta CDR3 regions were amplified from RNA using iRepertoire nested multiplex PCR. Via MiXCR, TCRdb re-called the multiplex PCR reads, giving one row per CDR3 protein. The table has around 190,000 distinct CDR3 sequences, more than 25% seen once; the top ten hold 20%. The sequenced sample consisted of glioma tissue, nonneoplastic brain tissue, or PBMCs (not recorded which). The receptors shown here come from a human donor with low-grade glioma or glioblastoma, undergoing nonglioma brain surgery, or in good health (not recorded which).

The J gene is TRBJ2-7, the V gene TRBV5-1, with 7 bases aligning to TRBD1. V lost 4 bases and J lost 9; bases outside the gene matches: 13. Per germline, CDR1 SGHRS and CDR2 YFSETQ. The CDR3 consists of 14 residues. CDR3 DNA: TGCGCCAGCAGCGCCGGGACAGAAGCTACGCGGCAGTACTTC. It codes for CASSAGTEATRQYF.

This clonotype was seen repeatedly, ten times or more. The chain links TRBV28 to TRBJ2-7; D gene unclear. Trimming removed 3 bases at V and 0 bases at J, with 9 bases between. Germline assignment: CDR1 MDHEN and CDR2 SYDVKM. The CDR3 contains 14 residues. CDR3 sequence: CASSFGVNSYEQYF. The CDR3 bases are TGTGCCAGCAGTTTCGGCGTGAACTCCTACGAGCAGTACTTC.

With respect to this clonotype: Given a much more abundant clone one base away, this may be a read error. J is TRBJ2-1 and V is TRBV28; D is perhaps TRBD1 (5 bases). The CDR3 loop spans 17 amino acids. The V gene's germline CDR1 is MDHEN and CDR2 SYDVKM. The CDR3 loop reads CASSQGAEPSSYNEQFF. The CDR3 bases are TGCGCCAGCAGCCAAGGGGCAGAGCCCAGCTCCTACAATGAGCAGTTCTTC.

About this clonotype: A much larger clone differs by one base, so this may be a read error. CDR3 loop: CSTKDPGYYGYTF. The DNA of the CDR3 is TGTTCCACCAAGGACCCGGGTTACTATGGCTACACCTTC. The J gene is TRBJ1-2, the V gene TRBV19, with D uncertain. The CDR3 extends over 13 amino acids. Germline CDR1 and CDR2: LNHDA and SQIVND (reference sequence).

This chain connects TRBV27 to TRBJ1-1; possible D gene TRBD1, 5 bases. Trimming stripped 7 bases from V and 5 bases from J, with 17 bases between. Germline-derived CDR1 and CDR2 are MNHEY and SMNVEV (reference sequence). This CDR3 has 14 amino acids. This CDR3 reads CASIPQGRETEAFF. The CDR3 region has the DNA TGTGCCAGCATTCCTCAGGGTCGTGAGACTGAAGCTTTCTTT.

This clonotype was seen ten or more times. Germline is not matched at one junction end, which may reflect a read error. The genes are TRBV20-1 and TRBJ2-2; D is unclear. Per the germline V gene, CDR1 is DFQATT and CDR2 is SNEGSKA (reference sequence). The CDR3 loop spans 14 amino acids. CDR3 nucleotide sequence: TGCAGTGCTAGTAAGAACGCGAACACCGAGGAGCTGTTTTTT. Residues: CSASKNANTEELFF.

Comments on this clonotype: A read error may explain this, as a much larger clone is one base away. This chain links TRBV7-2 with TRBJ2-2; TRBD2 matches 10 bases. The trim removed 4 bases at V and 7 bases at J, leaving 9 bases unmatched. The CDR3 is 16 residues long. Germline V gives CDR1 SGHTA, CDR2 FQGNSA. The CDR3 protein is CASSSTLAGVYGELFF. The CDR3 nucleotides are TGTGCCAGCAGCTCTACTCTAGCGGGAGTTTACGGGGAGCTGTTTTTT.

V gene TRBV6-1 combines with J gene TRBJ1-3; 7 bases agree with TRBD1. Per the germline V gene, CDR1 is MNHNS and CDR2 is SASEGT. This CDR3 region has 16 residues. CDR3 nucleotide sequence: TGTGCTGCTACTAAACGGCACAGGGGAACCGGAAACACCATATATTTT. Translation: CAATKRHRGTGNTIYF.

A remark on this clonotype: A read error may explain this, as a much larger clone is one base away. The V call is TRBV7-9, the J call TRBJ2-3; 8 bases agree with TRBD1. Trimming at V came to 3 bases and at J to 3 bases, leaving 5 bases not matched to a gene. Germline lookup yields CDR1 SEHNR and CDR2 FQNEAQ (reference sequence). The CDR3 has 15 amino acids. CDR3 protein: CASSFSGGKTDTQYF. As DNA, the CDR3 is TGTGCCAGCAGCTTTTCAGGGGGCAAGACAGATACGCAGTATTTT.

The V gene is TRBV30, the J gene TRBJ2-1; D gene uncertain. Trimming stripped 0 bases from V and 5 bases from J, with 2 bases between. The CDR3 sequence is 11 residues long. Germline CDR1 GTSNPN, CDR2 SVGIG (reference sequence). In DNA form, the CDR3 reads TGTGCCTGGAGTGTAAACAATGAGCAGTTCTTC. Its protein product is CAWSVNNEQFF.

Regarding this clonotype: One end of the junction varies from germline; a read error may be responsible. The rearrangement joins TRBV6-5 to TRBJ1-6; D ambiguous. The CDR3 is 14 amino acids. Germline-derived CDR1 and CDR2 are MNHEY and SVGAGI. CDR3 amino acids: CASIYSRRASPLHF. CDR3 coding DNA: TGTGCCAGCATTTACTCGAGACGGGCTTCACCCCTCCACTTT.

As regards this clonotype: This may arise from a read error, as a much more abundant clone is one base away. V is TRBV12-3 or TRBV12-4 and J is TRBJ2-1, with a weak D call TRBD2 (6 bases). The V gene lost 6 bases and the J gene lost 9 bases, with 18 bases spanning the gap. This CDR3 is built from 14 residues. The CDR3, as DNA: TGTGCCAGCAGCCCTGGAAAGGGAGGCGGTGAGCAGTTCTTC. Translating gives CASSPGKGGGEQFF.

As to this clonotype: Mismatch with germline at one junction end may stem from a read error. V gene TRBV12-5 combines with J gene TRBJ2-3, with 8 nucleotides matching TRBD1. The V gene's germline CDR1 is LGHNT and CDR2 FRNRAP. This CDR3 comprises 17 residues. CDR3 nucleotide sequence: TGTGCTGGTGGTTTGGGGAGACGCGACAGGGGAACAGATACGCAGTATTTT. This codes for CAGGLGRRDRGTDTQYF.

At least ten counts were recorded for this clonotype. The CDR3, as DNA: TGTGCCAGCAGCTCCCCACAGACTAGCGGGAGAGTAGATACGCAGTATTTT. Its translation is CASSSPQTSGRVDTQYF. This chain links TRBV3-1 with TRBJ2-3; 12 bases are a match to TRBD2. The CDR3 loop spans 17 amino acids. Germline CDR1 is LGHDT and CDR2 is YNNKEL (reference sequence). Trimming cost V 5 bases and J 5 bases; bases outside gene matches: 11.

The chain is built from TRBV29-1 and TRBJ2-7; D is possibly TRBD2 (6 bases). The CDR3 consists of 12 residues. Germline assignment: CDR1 SQVTM and CDR2 ANQGSEA. Trimming took 6 bases from V and 0 from J, leaving 9 bases between them. The CDR3, as DNA: TGCAGCGTATACGGGAGCTCCTACGAGCAGTACTTC. This codes for CSVYGSSYEQYF.

Turning to this clonotype: As the CDR3 is not closed by the conserved phenylalanine or tryptophan, this likely results from a read error. This chain links TRBV10-3 with TRBJ2-7, with 9 positions matching TRBD2. Germline V CDR1 and CDR2: ENHRY, SYGVKD. This CDR3 has 14 residues. Losses at the gene ends were 6 bases for V and 0 bases for J; bases not matched to a gene: 3. The CDR3 bases are TGTGCCATCAGCGGGACTAGCAACTCCTACGAGCAGTACCTC. Its protein product is CAISGTSNSYEQYL.

As for this clonotype: One base away lies a much larger clone, so this may be a sequencing read error. V gene TRBV10-3 combines with J gene TRBJ2-5, with 9 bases lining up with TRBD2. In germline, CDR1 is ENHRY, CDR2 SYGVKD. The trim removed 11 bases at V and 4 bases at J, leaving 11 bases unmatched. The CDR3 runs to 14 residues. DNA for the CDR3: TGTGCCTCCGCGGGGCTAGCGGGGCTAGAGACCCAGTACTTC. This gives the protein CASAGLAGLETQYF.

Regarding this clonotype: Mismatch with germline at one junction end may stem from a read error. The chain recombines TRBV9 with TRBJ2-5; maybe TRBD1 (6 bases). CDR3 length: 14 residues. CDR1 and CDR2 (germline): SGDLS, YYNGEE. CDR3 in amino acids: CASNVEGQRETQYF. CDR3 DNA sequence: TGTGCCAGCAACGTAGAAGGACAGAGAGAGACCCAGTACTTC.

This clonotype was counted at least ten times. The rearrangement joins TRBV7-2 to TRBJ2-1; 10 bases align to TRBD1. Per the germline V gene, CDR1 is SGHTA and CDR2 is FQGNSA. This CDR3 is built from 15 residues. Germline trimming cut 7 bases from V and 7 bases from J; bases unmatched to any gene: 10. Here the CDR3 DNA reads TGTGCCAGCACCCCGACAGGGGGCAGGAGAAATGAGCAGTTCTTC. This translates into CASTPTGGRRNEQFF.

The chain combines TRBV5-4 with TRBJ1-1; D is ambiguous. CDR3 length: 15 amino acids. Looked up from germline, CDR1 is SGHNT and CDR2 is YYREEE (reference sequence). The V end lost 5 bases, the J end lost 1 base, and 15 bases lay between the germline ends. The CDR3 DNA reads as TGTGCCAGCAGGCCCGTTAGGCGTGCGAACACTGAAGCTTTCTTT. Translation: CASRPVRRANTEAFF.

The chain joins TRBV6-6 to TRBJ2-5, with a tentative D call TRBD2 (6 bases). Germline V gene lookup returns CDR1 MNHNY and CDR2 SVGAGI (reference sequence). The length of the CDR3 is 14 residues. Trimming shortened V by 4 bases and J by 11 bases, and 20 bases separated the two germline ends. CDR3 bases: TGTGCCAGCAGTTTGATCGGGAGCATTTACGGGCAGTACTTC. This codes for CASSLIGSIYGQYF.

Points on this clonotype: A much larger clonotype is one base distant, so this may be a read error. J is TRBJ2-7 and V is TRBV5-1, with 10 bases matching TRBD2. This CDR3 has 14 amino acids. CDR1 SGHRS and CDR2 YFSETQ come from the germline V gene. CDR3 amino acids: CAGSLAGGNYEQYF. DNA of the CDR3: TGCGCCGGCAGCTTAGCGGGAGGAAACTACGAGCAGTACTTC.